This T cell receptor beta chain was captured in a study of T cells in localized non-small cell lung cancer. Notes on the study in general: Adjacent lung was found to contain a median roughly 50 of the top 100 tumor clones.

V lost 0 bases, J lost 5 bases, and 5 bases stayed unmatched. The germline V gene has CDR1 MNHEY and CDR2 SVGAGI. The CDR3 covers 15 residues. The method was immunoSEQ multiplex PCR; TCRdb's version includes in-frame clones alone and lacks a portion of them. The data hold 28,000 or so clones, with roughly 90% observed a single time. About this clone: Its target is unknown.

This sequence originates from a female donor older than 55 with stage II squamous cell lung carcinoma. Sequenced material: peripheral blood, taken before any cancer treatment. The V call is TRBV6-5, the J call TRBJ2-7, with 9 bases aligning to TRBD1. CDR3 in amino acids: CASSYSPDRGDEQYF. The CDR3 nucleotides are TGTGCCAGCAGTTACTCACCGGACAGGGGAGACGAGCAGTACTTC.